These T cell receptor beta chains were read from a single sample in a study of molecular identifiers for immune sequencing clone quantification. TCRdb re-called the PCR reads through MiXCR, storing one row per CDR3 protein. The table shows about 510,000 distinct CDR3 sequences, with about 22% occurring only once. Sequencing used naive CD8+ T cells from blood, with Jurkat cell RNA spiked in. The receptors derive from a human donor in good health. Some libraries in this study had Jurkat cell RNA spiked in. The CDR3 runs from the conserved cysteine through the conserved F or W. A D gene is named only where the DNA matches it firmly. The size of a clone is reported for some rows only, either as once, few or many, or as a class for expanded clones.

TRBV19	TRBD2	many	TRBJ2-5	CASTSGEREIQETQYF	TGTGCCAGTACCTCTGGGGAGCGGGAGATCCAAGAGACCCAGTACTTC
TRBV27	TRBD1	NA	TRBJ1-1	CASRPTGGFTEAFF	TGTGCCAGCAGACCTACAGGGGGCTTTACTGAAGCTTTCTTT
TRBV10-3	NA	many	TRBJ2-2	CAILTSSGDLAGELFF	TGTGCCATCCTCACTAGCTCCGGAGATTTAGCCGGGGAGCTGTTTTTT
TRBV30	TRBD1	many	TRBJ2-3	CAWSWTGASTDTQYF	TGTGCCTGGAGTTGGACAGGGGCTAGCACAGATACGCAGTATTTT
TRBV6-5	NA	many	TRBJ2-7	CASSYGWGTEQYF	TGTGCCAGCAGTTACGGCTGGGGTACCGAGCAGTACTTC
TRBV2	NA	few	TRBJ2-3	CASSEVGYGGSTDTQYF	TGTGCCAGCAGTGAAGTCGGGTACGGGGGTAGCACAGATACGCAGTATTTT
TRBV19	TRBD2	few	TRBJ2-3	CASSIGGGDYHTDTQYF	TGTGCCAGTAGTATAGGGGGCGGGGACTATCACACAGATACGCAGTATTTT
TRBV5-6	NA	many	TRBJ2-7	CASSPLVGGSSPEQYF	TGTGCCAGCAGCCCCTTGGTTGGGGGGAGTTCCCCTGAGCAGTACTTC
TRBV11-2	TRBD2	NA	TRBJ2-1	CASSLPPGTSGDNEQFF	TGTGCCAGCAGCCTCCCCCCGGGGACTAGCGGGGACAATGAGCAGTTCTTC
TRBV12-3/TRBV12-4	NA	many	TRBJ2-5	CASSPLLETQYF	TGTGCCAGCAGTCCTCTCTTGGAGACCCAGTACTTC
TRBV4-1	NA	NA	TRBJ2-1	CASSQDLTVPYNEQFF	TGCGCCAGCAGCCAAGATCTGACAGTCCCCTACAATGAGCAGTTCTTC
TRBV27	TRBD1	many	TRBJ1-1	CASSLEGASSEAFF	TGTGCCAGCAGTTTAGAGGGGGCGAGTTCTGAAGCTTTCTTT
TRBV6-6	NA	many	TRBJ2-2	CASSRAGVTGELFF	TGTGCCAGCAGTAGGGCAGGGGTCACCGGGGAGCTGTTTTTT
TRBV4-3	TRBD1	NA	TRBJ2-5	CASSQERTGQETQYF	TGCGCCAGCAGCCAAGAACGGACAGGCCAAGAGACCCAGTACTTC
TRBV4-1	NA	few	TRBJ2-7	CASSPTEQGGFEQYF	TGCGCCAGCAGCCCCACCGAACAGGGGGGGTTCGAGCAGTACTTC
TRBV20-1	TRBD2	NA	TRBJ2-3	CSARVLADSTDTQYF	TGCAGTGCTAGAGTACTAGCGGATAGCACAGATACGCAGTATTTT
TRBV9	TRBD2	NA	TRBJ2-5	CASSESGLGQETQYF	TGTGCCAGCAGCGAATCGGGACTAGGCCAAGAGACCCAGTACTTC
TRBV20-1	NA	many	TRBJ2-7	CSVPGSLGYEQYF	TGCAGTGTCCCCGGGAGCTTGGGCTACGAGCAGTACTTC
TRBV29-1	NA	many	TRBJ1-1	CSVDRGEMKEAFF	TGCAGCGTTGACCGGGGGGAGATGAAAGAAGCTTTCTTT
TRBV4-3	TRBD1	NA	TRBJ1-2	CASSQSGQGHYGYTF	TGCGCCAGCAGCCAATCAGGACAGGGTCACTATGGCTACACCTTC
TRBV10-2	NA	NA	TRBJ1-3	CASSESTATIYF	TGCGCCAGCAGTGAGTCGACAGCGACCATATATTTT
TRBV12-3/TRBV12-4	NA	NA	TRBJ2-1	CASSLLGRPDNEQFF	TGTGCCAGCAGTTTGTTGGGTCGTCCTGACAATGAGCAGTTCTTC
TRBV7-9	TRBD1	few	TRBJ2-7	CASRWQGAYEQYF	TGTGCCAGCAGATGGCAGGGGGCGTATGAGCAGTACTTC
TRBV30	NA	many	TRBJ2-7	CAWSEGYEQYF	TGTGCCTGGAGCGAGGGATACGAGCAGTACTTC
TRBV12-3/TRBV12-4	TRBD2	NA	TRBJ2-3	CASSLLAGVDTDTQYF	TGTGCCAGCAGTCTCTTAGCGGGAGTGGACACAGATACGCAGTATTTT
TRBV25-1	NA	NA	TRBJ1-1	CASEDQGNTEAFF	TGTGCCAGCGAGGACCAGGGGAACACTGAAGCTTTCTTT
TRBV12-5	NA	NA	TRBJ2-5	CASGLGLTQYF	TGTGCTAGTGGTTTGGGCCTAACCCAGTACTTC
TRBV20-1	TRBD2	many	TRBJ2-3	CSARGFFSGSLADTQYF	TGCAGTGCTAGAGGATTTTTTAGCGGGAGCTTGGCAGATACGCAGTATTTT
TRBV28	NA	few	TRBJ2-7	CASSSIIVPKRWSSYEQYF	TGTGCCAGCAGTTCGATTATTGTCCCCAAACGATGGAGCTCCTACGAGCAGTACTTC
TRBV6-1	TRBD2	NA	TRBJ2-3	CASSLLAGGYTDTQYF	TGTGCCAGCAGTCTACTAGCGGGAGGGTACACAGATACGCAGTATTTT
TRBV20-1	NA	many	TRBJ2-5	CSARDWAEETQYF	TGCAGTGCTAGAGATTGGGCGGAGGAGACCCAGTACTTC
TRBV12-3/TRBV12-4	TRBD1	NA	TRBJ2-5	CASSLYRGRIETQYF	TGTGCCAGCAGTTTATACAGGGGGCGAATAGAGACCCAGTACTTC
TRBV7-6	TRBD1	many	TRBJ2-3	CASSQTPGQGTDTQYF	TGTGCCAGCAGCCAAACGCCGGGACAGGGCACAGATACGCAGTATTTT
TRBV20-1	TRBD2	many	TRBJ2-7	CSARSSGSSSYEQYF	TGCAGTGCTAGATCTAGCGGGTCTAGCTCCTACGAGCAGTACTTC
TRBV30	TRBD2	few	TRBJ2-3	CAWRDRTSGGTYRTDTQYF	TGTGCCTGGAGGGATCGGACTAGCGGGGGGACTTACCGCACAGATACGCAGTATTTT
TRBV27	NA	NA	TRBJ2-1	CASSSPDKTKDNEQFF	TGTGCCAGCAGTTCCCCGGACAAGACTAAGGACAATGAGCAGTTCTTC
TRBV30	NA	few	TRBJ1-1	CAWSVLVGITEAFF	TGTGCCTGGAGTGTCTTAGTGGGGATCACTGAAGCTTTCTTT
TRBV5-8	NA	few	TRBJ2-3	CASSFPERRTDTQYF	TGTGCCAGCAGCTTCCCGGAAAGAAGGACAGATACGCAGTATTTT
TRBV29-1	TRBD2	NA	TRBJ2-1	CSILAGGPSYNEQFF	TGCAGCATCCTAGCGGGAGGGCCTTCCTACAATGAGCAGTTCTTC
TRBV15	NA	few	TRBJ2-7	CATSIRARGGDEQYF	TGTGCCACCAGCATTCGAGCGAGGGGCGGCGACGAGCAGTACTTC
TRBV30	NA	few	TRBJ2-7	CAWNRVSTYEQYF	TGTGCCTGGAACAGGGTATCGACCTACGAGCAGTACTTC
TRBV18	NA	NA	TRBJ2-7	CASSLSPGLEEQYF	TGTGCCAGCTCACTAAGCCCGGGACTGGAAGAGCAGTACTTC
TRBV5-3	TRBD2	once	TRBJ2-3	CASSLGWTSDSDTQYF	TGTGCCAGCAGCTTGGGTTGGACTAGCGATTCCGATACGCAGTATTTT
TRBV20-1	NA	few	TRBJ2-7	CSASPGHPYEQYF	TGCAGTGCCTCGCCGGGACATCCCTACGAGCAGTACTTC
TRBV6-2/TRBV6-3	NA	few	TRBJ2-2	CASSALPSLGNTGELFF	TGTGCCAGCAGTGCCTTGCCAAGCCTGGGCAACACCGGGGAGCTGTTTTTT
TRBV28	TRBD1	NA	TRBJ1-1	CASNRRGQGLKNTEAFF	TGTGCCAGCAACCGAAGGGGACAGGGATTAAAGAACACTGAAGCTTTCTTT
TRBV6-5	TRBD1	many	TRBJ1-4	CASRPGTGDEKLFF	TGTGCCAGCAGACCGGGGACAGGGGATGAAAAACTGTTTTTT
TRBV14	TRBD1	NA	TRBJ1-6	CASSQDRDRLGVNSPLHF	TGTGCCAGCAGCCAAGATCGGGACAGGCTGGGGGTTAATTCACCCCTCCACTTT
TRBV24-1	NA	NA	TRBJ2-5	CATSDGLRGETQYF	TGTGCCACCAGTGATGGGTTAAGGGGGGAGACCCAGTACTTC
TRBV6-5	NA	many	TRBJ2-4	CASRGVKNIQYF	TGTGCTAGTCGTGGTGTCAAAAACATTCAGTACTTC